This entry lists 28 T cell receptor beta chains sequenced from one sample in a study of naive and memory T cell subsets (dated by TCRdb to the late 2010s). These receptors have no known antigen. Libraries were made using UMI-ligation and nested PCR. Sequencing took place on an Illumina MiSeq. The beta constant-region primer consisted of an equimolar mixture of two oligonucleotides that together covered TRBC1 and TRBC2. Four rounds of PCR, combining the SP2 primer with nested alpha and beta constant-region primers, were used to amplify the ligated cDNA. TCRdb took the public reads, trimmed them with fastp at Q25, ran MiXCR for clone calling and kept in-frame beta chains. Under each unique CDR3 protein, matching rows form one entry showing the most common genes and DNA. The sample table holds about 150,000 distinct CDR3 sequences, of which about 23% were seen once. 0.11% of the sample is held by the ten biggest clonotypes.

Study-wide findings and limitations: Naive repertoires, especially CD8, contained a few larger clonotypes, possibly memory cells re-expressing CD45RA.

The sequenced sample was naive CD4+ T cells from blood. This specimen's cell subset or site label, per the study, means: naive T cells, CD45RA high CD27+. The receptors come from a human donor in good health.

This clonotype has just a few counts. The chain is built from TRBV2 and TRBJ2-1; TRBD1 is a possible D gene (6 bases). Per germline, CDR1 SNHLY and CDR2 FYNNEI. V lost 5 bases, J lost 4 bases, and 15 bases lay in between. The CDR3 loop spans 15 amino acids. The CDR3 sequence is CASSSTGGGYNEQFF. CDR3 nucleotides: TGTGCCAGCAGTTCGACAGGAGGAGGATACAATGAGCAGTTCTTC. The whole variable domain, remainder taken from reference TRBV2 and TRBJ2-1, is EPEVTQTPSHQVTQMGQEVILRCVPISNHLYFYWYRQILGQKVEFLVSFYNNEISEKSEIFDDQFSVERPDGSNFTLKIRSTKLEDSAMYFCASSSTGGGYNEQFFGPGTRLTVL.

There are a few counts of this clonotype. This sequence joins TRBV7-2 and TRBJ2-3, with 7 bases that match TRBD1. The length of the CDR3 is 16 residues. J lost 0 bases, V lost 0 bases, and 3 bases had no gene match. The germline V gene encodes CDR1 SGHTA and CDR2 FQGNSA. This chain's CDR3 is CASSLAGTVSTDTQYF. CDR3 DNA sequence: TGTGCCAGCAGCTTAGCCGGGACAGTAAGCACAGATACGCAGTATTTT. The variable domain in full, completed from reference TRBV7-2 and TRBJ2-3, reads GAGVSQSPSNKVTEKGKDVELRCDPISGHTALYWYRQSLGQGLEFLIYFQGNSAPDKSGLPSDRFSAERTGGSVSTLTIQRTQQEDSAVYLCASSLAGTVSTDTQYFGPGTRLTVL.

The genes are TRBV5-1 and TRBJ1-2; D ambiguous. CDR1 SGHRS and CDR2 YFSETQ come from the germline V gene. The CDR3 is 12 amino acids. V was shortened by 0 bases and J by 8 bases, with 8 bases between the two germline ends. The DNA of the CDR3 is TGCGCCAGCAGCTTGGGGTCAGAAGGCTACACCTTC. Residues: CASSLGSEGYTF. The full variable domain, rest sourced from reference TRBV5-1 and TRBJ1-2, is KAGVTQTPRYLIKTRGQQVTLSCSPISGHRSVSWYQQTPGQGLQFLFEYFSETQRNKGNFPGRFSGRQFSNSRSEMNVSTLELGDSALYLCASSLGSEGYTFGSGTRLTVV.

This clonotype was recorded many times. The chain is built from TRBV3-1 and TRBJ2-3; 8 bases map to TRBD1. The CDR3 is made up of 14 amino acids. Per the germline V gene, CDR1 is LGHDT and CDR2 is YNNKEL (reference sequence). Trimming took 3 bases from V and 5 from J; bases not matched to a gene: 4. The DNA for the CDR3 is TGTGCCAGCAGCCACTGGGACAGGCGAGATACGCAGTATTTT. This codes for CASSHWDRRDTQYF.

The genes are TRBV20-1 and TRBJ1-5, with D maybe TRBD1 (6 bases). The CDR3 covers 17 residues. CDR1 is DFQATT and CDR2 is SNEGSKA in the germline V gene (reference sequence). With 6 bases removed from V and 4 bases from J, the gap between germline ends came to 25 bases. The CDR3, as DNA: TGCAGTGCCGTGGGGGCCAGGGGATCCGCGCGAAATCAGCCCCAGCATTTT. Translated, it gives CSAVGARGSARNQPQHF.

This chain connects TRBV6-6 to TRBJ1-5, with D unresolved. V was clipped by 2 bases and J by 3 bases, with 11 bases between them. The CDR3 is made up of 15 amino acids. CDR1 MNHNY and CDR2 SVGAGI come from the germline V gene (reference sequence). The CDR3 coding sequence is TGTGCCAGCAGTTACGGAGGTCCGCTCAATCAGCCCCAGCATTTT. Translation gives CASSYGGPLNQPQHF.

The rearrangement uses TRBV6-1 and TRBJ1-1; 7 bases map to TRBD1. Germline CDR1 and CDR2: MNHNS and SASEGT. The trim removed 4 bases at V and 4 bases at J, leaving 6 bases unmatched. This CDR3 contains 14 residues. This chain's CDR3 is CASSVTGRGTEAFF. The CDR3 region has the DNA TGTGCCAGCAGTGTGACAGGGCGAGGCACTGAAGCTTTCTTT.

A few counts support this clonotype. The chain has TRBV6-6 and TRBJ2-1, with 8 bases fitting TRBD2. V was clipped by 7 bases and J by 6 bases; unmatched bases: 11. CDR1 MNHNY and CDR2 SVGAGI come from the germline V gene (reference sequence). The CDR3 totals 15 residues. CDR3 protein: CASTGGSGRGNEQFF. DNA of the CDR3: TGTGCCAGCACCGGAGGGAGCGGGAGAGGCAATGAGCAGTTCTTC.

This clonotype appeared a single time. V usage is TRBV3-1 and J usage is TRBJ1-4; D not certain. Germline CDR1 is LGHDT and CDR2 is YNNKEL (reference sequence). The CDR3 extends over 14 amino acids. The V end was cut by 4 bases, the J end by 4 bases, with 10 bases between. The CDR3: CASSLRAGNEKLFF. In DNA, the CDR3 is TGTGCCAGCAGCCTGCGGGCCGGTAATGAAAAACTGTTTTTT.

This clonotype has just a few counts. The chain has TRBV6-2 or TRBV6-3 and TRBJ2-7, with 9 bases lining up with TRBD2. The V and J ends lost 8 bases and 3 bases, in that order; junction bases with no gene match: 11. CDR3 length: 15 amino acids. The germline gives CDR1 MNHEY, CDR2 SVGEGT. CDR3: CASSPKGSGSYEQYF. The CDR3 bases are TGTGCCAGCTCCCCAAAAGGTAGCGGGAGCTACGAGCAGTACTTC.

This clonotype came up many times. The J gene is TRBJ2-5, the V gene TRBV28; D unresolved. Germline V gives CDR1 MDHEN, CDR2 SYDVKM. Trimming stripped 6 bases from V and 3 bases from J, with 5 bases between. This CDR3 region has 11 residues. The CDR3 protein is CASSFKETQYF. The CDR3 nucleotides read TGTGCCAGCAGCTTTAAAGAGACCCAGTACTTC.

This clonotype was seen at least ten times. The V gene is TRBV28, the J gene TRBJ2-5, with D maybe TRBD2 (7 bases). There are 13 residues in the CDR3. V lost 5 bases and J lost 4, with 11 bases in between. CDR1 MDHEN and CDR2 SYDVKM come from the germline V gene. The CDR3 DNA sequence: TGTGCCAGCAGTGGGGGCGGGAGAGAGACCCAGTACTTC. This codes for CASSGGGRETQYF.

This clonotype was recorded a few times. This chain joins TRBV30 and TRBJ1-4; 10 positions agree with TRBD1. The length of the CDR3 is 15 residues. In germline, CDR1 is GTSNPN, CDR2 SVGIG (reference sequence). The J segment lost 4 bases and the V segment lost 8 bases, leaving 10 bases of the junction unmatched. CDR3 sequence: CASRDRGAFNEKLFF. CDR3 nucleotide sequence: TGTGCCAGCCGGGACAGGGGCGCTTTTAATGAAAAACTGTTTTTT.

The CDR3 DNA sequence: TGTGCCAGCAGGAAGACAGGAACCACCTACGAGCAGTACTTC. Translated, it gives CASRKTGTTYEQYF. V usage is TRBV11-2 and J usage is TRBJ2-7, with D possibly matching TRBD1 (6 bases). The CDR3 spans 14 residues. CDR1 SGHAT and CDR2 FQNNGV come from the germline V gene. V was cut by 6 bases and J by 2 bases, with 14 bases left in between.

V is TRBV3-1 and J is TRBJ1-1; D possibly corresponds to TRBD1 (6 bases). V was clipped by 1 base and J by 10 bases, with 19 bases between them. The CDR3 extends over 15 amino acids. Per germline, CDR1 LGHDT and CDR2 YNNKEL (reference sequence). The CDR3 protein is CASSQAGTIGGAAFF. CDR3 nucleotide sequence: TGTGCCAGCAGCCAAGCAGGGACCATCGGGGGGGCAGCTTTCTTT. Complete variable domain (other parts from reference TRBV3-1 and TRBJ1-1): DTAVSQTPKYLVTQMGNDKSIKCEQNLGHDTMYWYKQDSKKFLKIMFSYNNKELIINETVPNRFSPKSPDKAHLNLHINSLELGDSAVYFCASSQAGTIGGAAFFGQGTRLTVV.

The chain links TRBV6-2 or TRBV6-3 to TRBJ2-1; D not resolved. This CDR3 region has 14 residues. Germline V lookup: CDR1 MNHEY, CDR2 SVGEGT. Between the trimmed V and J ends, which lost 8 bases and 5 bases, there was a span of 16 bases. CDR3: CASCLDGWDNEQFF. The CDR3 DNA sequence: TGTGCCAGCTGCTTAGATGGATGGGACAATGAGCAGTTCTTC.

This clonotype has a handful of counts. This chain connects TRBV12-3 or TRBV12-4 to TRBJ1-1, with D possibly being TRBD1 (6 bases). Trimming removed 5 bases from V and 5 bases from J, with 12 bases in between. The CDR3 loop spans 13 amino acids. CDR3 loop: CASSPRGVTEAFF. The CDR3 DNA follows: TGTGCCAGCAGTCCTAGGGGGGTAACTGAAGCTTTCTTT.

The rearrangement uses TRBV29-1 and TRBJ2-5; D is undetermined. Germline V gives CDR1 SQVTM, CDR2 ANQGSEA. The CDR3 runs 13 residues. The V gene lost 6 bases and the J gene lost 1 base, with 12 bases spanning the gap. In nucleotides, the CDR3 is TGCAGCGTGGGATGGCGGCTCCAAGAGACCCAGTACTTC. It yields the protein CSVGWRLQETQYF.

V usage is TRBV6-6 and J usage is TRBJ2-1, with 10 bases identical to TRBD2. The junction had 10 bases not matched to a gene; V was cut back by 6 bases and J by 5 bases. Germline assignment: CDR1 MNHNY and CDR2 SVGAGI (reference sequence). This CDR3 is 16 amino acids long. This chain's CDR3 is CASSLGTSDGDNEQFF. The CDR3 coding sequence is TGTGCCAGCAGCTTAGGGACTAGCGATGGCGACAATGAGCAGTTCTTC.

The V gene is TRBV30, the J gene TRBJ2-1; 8 bases are shared with TRBD2. V trimming: 7 bases; J trimming: 6 bases; junction bases outside the gene matches: 11. Per the germline V gene, CDR1 is GTSNPN and CDR2 is SVGIG (reference sequence). The CDR3 sequence is 14 residues long. CDR3 in amino acids: CALGLTSASNEQFF. In DNA form, the CDR3 reads TGTGCCTTAGGCTTGACTAGCGCCTCCAATGAGCAGTTCTTC.

This clonotype was seen more than once but under ten times. V and J are TRBV5-1 and TRBJ1-1; 7 positions agree with TRBD1. The CDR3 covers 16 residues. V lost 5 bases and J lost 0; bases outside the gene matches: 10. The germline CDR1 and CDR2 sequences are SGHRS and YFSETQ. CDR3 amino acids: CASSPWTGDMNTEAFF. DNA for the CDR3: TGCGCCAGCAGTCCCTGGACAGGCGACATGAACACTGAAGCTTTCTTT.

V and J are TRBV28 and TRBJ1-1; 10 nucleotides agree with TRBD1. CDR3 size: 17 residues. Germline loops: CDR1 MDHEN, CDR2 SYDVKM. Unmatched junction bases numbered 12, after V lost 6 bases and J lost 2 bases. CDR3 bases: TGTGCCAGCAGCAACCCTTCAGGGGACAGGGGTAACACTGAAGCTTTCTTT. Translating gives CASSNPSGDRGNTEAFF. The full variable domain, with the rest looked up from reference TRBV28 and TRBJ1-1, is DVKVTQSSRYLVKRTGEKVFLECVQDMDHENMFWYRQDPGLGLRLIYFSYDVKMKEKGDIPEGYSVSREKKERFSLILESASTNQTSMYLCASSNPSGDRGNTEAFFGQGTRLTVV.

The chain carries TRBV12-3 or TRBV12-4 and TRBJ1-1, with a tentative D call TRBD1 (6 bases). V dropped 6 bases and J dropped 0 bases, with 11 bases sitting between them. CDR3 length equals 14 residues. CDR3: CASRNREMNTEAFF. The CDR3 region has the DNA TGTGCCAGCAGGAACAGGGAAATGAACACTGAAGCTTTCTTT.

The genes are TRBV4-1 and TRBJ2-1; D unclear. This CDR3 contains 13 residues. Germline CDR1 MGHRA, CDR2 YSYEKL. Trimming took 5 bases from V and 0 from J, leaving 5 bases between them. The CDR3 is CASSGPSYNEQFF. The CDR3 DNA is TGCGCCAGCAGCGGACCCTCCTACAATGAGCAGTTCTTC.

This clonotype appeared a few times. The chain is built from TRBV5-1 and TRBJ2-5; D is possibly TRBD2 (6 bases). CDR3 size: 13 residues. Germline lookup yields CDR1 SGHRS and CDR2 YFSETQ. V shed 1 base and J shed 2 bases, with 6 bases lying between them. The CDR3 DNA follows: TGCGCCAGCAGCTTGCGGGGGCAAGAGACCCAGTACTTC. Its translation: CASSLRGQETQYF.

This clonotype was seen only a few times. This sequence joins TRBV18 and TRBJ1-1; tentatively, D is TRBD1 (5 bases). Looked up from germline, CDR1 is KGHSH and CDR2 is LQKENI. V lost 5 bases, J lost 9 bases, and 16 bases lay in between. This CDR3 is built from 13 residues. CDR3 amino acids: CASSTSQTDKAFF. The CDR3 nucleotides are TGTGCCAGCTCAACAAGCCAGACAGATAAAGCTTTCTTT.

The chain has TRBV7-3 and TRBJ2-3; TRBD2 agrees at 10 bases. The trim removed 5 bases at V and 2 bases at J, leaving 7 bases unmatched. The CDR3 totals 16 residues. Germline assignment: CDR1 SGHTA and CDR2 FQGTGA. The CDR3 nucleotides read TGTGCCAGCAGCCCACTAGCGGGGTCTTTCACAGATACGCAGTATTTT. Its protein is CASSPLAGSFTDTQYF.

This clonotype was detected only a few times. The J gene is TRBJ2-7, the V gene TRBV28; 14 bases map to TRBD2. J lost 6 bases, V lost 5 bases, and 6 bases had no gene match. CDR1 and CDR2 (germline): MDHEN, SYDVKM. This CDR3 has 15 residues. In nucleotides, the CDR3 is TGTGCCAGCAGTCCGACTAGCGGGAGGGCCTCCGAGCAGTACTTC. It specifies CASSPTSGRASEQYF. The complete variable domain, with remaining parts taken from reference TRBV28 and TRBJ2-7, reads DVKVTQSSRYLVKRTGEKVFLECVQDMDHENMFWYRQDPGLGLRLIYFSYDVKMKEKGDIPEGYSVSREKKERFSLILESASTNQTSMYLCASSPTSGRASEQYFGPGTRLTVT.